Sequencing of this T cell receptor (beta chain) was carried out in a study of metastatic and nonmetastatic thyroid tumors. TCRdb reprocessed the PCR reads using MiXCR. Of roughly 15,000 clones listed, under 35% are singletons. None of the patients had undergone any treatment ahead of thyroid surgery. Source material: adjacent normal tissue. The receptor's source is a female donor with papillary thyroid cancer or a benign thyroid nodule (not recorded which). Some clones in this sample may be carry-over from other donors' samples.

Here the CDR3 reads CSARQGSSEAFF. In DNA, the CDR3 is TGCAGTGCTAGACAGGGAAGCAGTGAAGCTTTCTTT. The V call is TRBV20-1, the J call TRBJ1-1; D might be TRBD1 (5 bases). V gave up 2 bases and J gave up 7 bases, with 11 bases separating them. The CDR3 extends over 12 amino acids. Germline V gene sequence: CDR1 DFQATT, CDR2 SNEGSKA (reference sequence).